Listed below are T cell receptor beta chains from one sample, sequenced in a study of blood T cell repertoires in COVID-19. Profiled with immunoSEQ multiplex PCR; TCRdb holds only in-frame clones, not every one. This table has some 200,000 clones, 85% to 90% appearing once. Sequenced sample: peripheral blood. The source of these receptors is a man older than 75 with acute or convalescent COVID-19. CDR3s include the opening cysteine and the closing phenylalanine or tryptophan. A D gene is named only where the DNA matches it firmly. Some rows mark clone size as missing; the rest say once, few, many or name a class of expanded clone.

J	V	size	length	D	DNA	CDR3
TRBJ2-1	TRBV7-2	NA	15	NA	TGTGCCAGCAGCCGTGGACCGGACCCTAGGGAGGAGCAGTTCTTC	CASSRGPDPREEQFF
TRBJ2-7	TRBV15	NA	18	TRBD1	TGTGCCACCAGCAGAGATTTCGGGACAGGGGGTTTCTCCTACGAGCAGTACTTC	CATSRDFGTGGFSYEQYF
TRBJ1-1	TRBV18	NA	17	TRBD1	TGTGCCAGCTCACCTGCCGGGACAGGGGGTCGGAACACTGAAGCTTTCTTT	CASSPAGTGGRNTEAFF
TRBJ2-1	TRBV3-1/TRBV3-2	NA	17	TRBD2	TGTGCCAGCAGGCCTAGCGGGAGGTCGGGCTCCTACAATGAGCAGTTCTTC	CASRPSGRSGSYNEQFF
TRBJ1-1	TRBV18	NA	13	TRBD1	TGTGCCAGCTCCCCAACAGGGGTCACTGAAGCTTTCTTT	CASSPTGVTEAFF
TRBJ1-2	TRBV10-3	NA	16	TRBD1	TGTGCCATCAGTGACCGGTCGACAGGGGAGGCCTATGGCTACACCTTC	CAISDRSTGEAYGYTF
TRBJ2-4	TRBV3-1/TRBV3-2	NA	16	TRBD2	TGTGCCAGCAGCCAAGTGGGAGCGGGAGGAGGAAACATTCAGTACTTC	CASSQVGAGGGNIQYF
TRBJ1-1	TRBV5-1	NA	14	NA	TGCGCCAGCAGCTTGATGGGACAGAACACTGAAGCTTTCTTT	CASSLMGQNTEAFF
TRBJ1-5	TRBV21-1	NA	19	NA	TGTGCCAGCAGCAAAGGACGAAAGGGGGCTGTGGGTCGAATCAATCCCCAGCATTTT	CASSKGRKGAVGRINPQHF
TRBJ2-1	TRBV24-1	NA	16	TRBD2	TGTGCCACCAGTGATTTTGGGACTAGCGGTAACAATGAGCAGTTCTTC	CATSDFGTSGNNEQFF
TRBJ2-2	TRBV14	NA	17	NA	TGTGCCAGCAGCCAAGGGCGGGTTATAGCGAACACCGGGGAGCTGTTTTTT	CASSQGRVIANTGELFF
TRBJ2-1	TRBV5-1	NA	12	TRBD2	TGCGCCAGCAGCACTAGCGGCTATGAGCAGTTCTTC	CASSTSGYEQFF
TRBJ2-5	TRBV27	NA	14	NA	TGTGCCAGCAGCCCTAGTGGCCCCTCAGAGACCCAGTACTTC	CASSPSGPSETQYF
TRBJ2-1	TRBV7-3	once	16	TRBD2	TGTGCCAGCAGCCAAATAGCGGGAGTTGGGGTCAATGAGCAGTTCTTC	CASSQIAGVGVNEQFF
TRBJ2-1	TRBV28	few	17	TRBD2	TGTGCCAGCAGTTTTTCCTCGCTAGCGGGAGTGTCCAATGAGCAGTTCTTC	CASSFSSLAGVSNEQFF
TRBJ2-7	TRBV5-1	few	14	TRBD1	TGCGCCAGCAGCTTCTACAGGGGGGCCTACGAGCAGTACTTC	CASSFYRGAYEQYF
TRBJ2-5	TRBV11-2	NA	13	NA	TGTGCCAGCAGCTTTGGAGGACTGGAGACCCAGTACTTC	CASSFGGLETQYF
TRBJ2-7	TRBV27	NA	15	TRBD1	TGTGCCAGCAGCCAGGGGGACAGGCGCTACTACGAGCAGTACTTC	CASSQGDRRYYEQYF
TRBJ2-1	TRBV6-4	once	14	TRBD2	TGTGCCAGCAGTGTGGCTAGCGGGAGCTATGAGCAGTTCTTC	CASSVASGSYEQFF
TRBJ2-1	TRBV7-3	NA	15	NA	TGTGCCAGCAGCGGAAACACAGCAGGGCCTAGTGAGCAGTTCTTC	CASSGNTAGPSEQFF
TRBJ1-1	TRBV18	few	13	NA	TGTGCCAGCTCACCCAATTTGAACACTGAAGCTTTCTTT	CASSPNLNTEAFF
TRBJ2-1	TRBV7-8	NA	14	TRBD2	TGTGCCAGCAGCTTTGTTCTAGCGGGAGACGCAAAGTTCTTC	CASSFVLAGDAKFF
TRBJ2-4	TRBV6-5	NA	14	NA	TGTGCCAGCCGGGCAGGGGCGGCCAAAAACATTCAGTACTTC	CASRAGAAKNIQYF
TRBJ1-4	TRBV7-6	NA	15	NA	TGTGCCAGCAGCGCCGGAAGGAGGGTTGGAGAAAAACTGTTTTTT	CASSAGRRVGEKLFF
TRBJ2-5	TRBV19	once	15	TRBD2	TGTGCCAGTAGTATAGGGGGGACTAGCCTAGAGACCCAGTACTTC	CASSIGGTSLETQYF
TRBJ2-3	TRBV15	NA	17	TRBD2	TGTGCCACCAGCAGCCGAGTTAGCGGGAGTTTCGCAGATACGCAGTATTTT	CATSSRVSGSFADTQYF
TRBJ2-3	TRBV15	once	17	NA	TGTGCCACCAGCACAGGACAGTTACCTTCTAGCACAGATACGCAGTATTTT	CATSTGQLPSSTDTQYF
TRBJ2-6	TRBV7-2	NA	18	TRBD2	TGTGCCAGCAGCTCAGAAGGTAGCGGGTTCTCTGGGGCCAACGTCCTGACTTTC	CASSSEGSGFSGANVLTF
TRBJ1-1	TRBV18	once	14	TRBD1	TGTGCCAGCTCACCAAGCGAGGGGGCAACTGAAGCTTTCTTT	CASSPSEGATEAFF
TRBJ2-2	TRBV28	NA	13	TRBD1	TGTGCCAGCAGTGGACAGGGCACCGGGGAGCTGTTTTTT	CASSGQGTGELFF
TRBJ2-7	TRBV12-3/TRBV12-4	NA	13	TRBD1	TGTGCCAGCAGTCCAATCGACAGGGGTAAGCAGTACTTC	CASSPIDRGKQYF
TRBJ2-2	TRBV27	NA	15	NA	TGTGCCAGCAGTTCCGGGAGAGGGAGGACCGGGGAGCTGTTTTTT	CASSSGRGRTGELFF
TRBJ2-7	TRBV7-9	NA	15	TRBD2	TGTGCCAGCAGCTTAGCTCCTAGCGGGGGATGGGAGCAGTACTTC	CASSLAPSGGWEQYF
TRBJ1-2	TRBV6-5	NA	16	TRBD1	TGTGCCAGCAGTTACTTGGGACAGTCGTCACCCTATGGCTACACCTTC	CASSYLGQSSPYGYTF
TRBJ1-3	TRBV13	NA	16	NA	TGTGCCAGCAGCCCAGCTGGCAGGGCCACTGGAAACACCATATATTTT	CASSPAGRATGNTIYF
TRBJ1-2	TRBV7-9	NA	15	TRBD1	TGTGCCAGCAGCCCTACAGGGGAAGTTTCTACTGGCTACACCTTC	CASSPTGEVSTGYTF
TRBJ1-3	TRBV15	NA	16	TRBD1	TGTGCCACCAGCAGAGAAGGGACAGGGACTGGAAACACCATATATTTT	CATSREGTGTGNTIYF
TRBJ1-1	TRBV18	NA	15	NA	TGTGCCAGCTCACCAAGTTGGGGCGCAAGCACTGAAGCTTTCTTT	CASSPSWGASTEAFF
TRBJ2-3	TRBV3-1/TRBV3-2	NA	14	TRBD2	TGTGCCAGCAGCCTCTCACTAGCGACAGATACGCAGTATTTT	CASSLSLATDTQYF
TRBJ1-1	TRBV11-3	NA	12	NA	TGTGCCAGCAGCTTATCCGCAGGAGAAGCTTTCTTT	CASSLSAGEAFF
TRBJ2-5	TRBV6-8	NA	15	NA	TGTGCCAGCAGTTACCCCGACTGGAGTCAAGAGACCCAGTACTTC	CASSYPDWSQETQYF
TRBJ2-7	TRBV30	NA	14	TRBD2	TGTGCCTGGAGCCTGGGACTAGGCGACCACGAGCAGTACTTC	CAWSLGLGDHEQYF
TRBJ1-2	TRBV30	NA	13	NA	TGTGCTGGTTATCCCAGGGTGAACTATGGCTACACCTTC	CAGYPRVNYGYTF
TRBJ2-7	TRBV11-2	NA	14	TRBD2	TGTGCCAGCAGCTACGGGACTAGGATCTACGAGCAGTACTTC	CASSYGTRIYEQYF
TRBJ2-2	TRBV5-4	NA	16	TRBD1	TGTGCCAGCAGCTTCGCCGGGACAGGGAGCGCCGGGGAGCTGTTTTTT	CASSFAGTGSAGELFF
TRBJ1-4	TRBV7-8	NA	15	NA	TGTGCCAGCAGCTTAGCAGCCAGGGTGGGGGAAAAACTGTTTTTT	CASSLAARVGEKLFF